A single TCR beta chain is shown here with its context. The antigen this receptor binds is unknown. Base qualities are not recorded, but no much larger clone differs from it by a single base. TCRbeta CDR3 regions were immunosequenced from genomic DNA with the immunoSEQ Assay. Prior to high-throughput sequencing, genomic DNA was amplified by bias-controlled multiplex PCR. From the authors' description of their analysis: To quantify the absolute abundance of each unique TCRbeta CDR3 region, the sequences were collapsed and filtered. Clonality, defined as 1 minus Pielou's evenness, was calculated using only productive rearrangements. A previously published method was used to identify clones whose frequencies were significantly greater in on-treatment samples than in baseline samples. TCRdb re-hosts the immuneACCESS table, in-frame sequences only. Its copies lack some clones; in the studies checked, an unresolved V gene accounts for under half of them, and the cause for the rest is not known. V and J calls and clone size are copied from that table; D and trimming were computed from the DNA. The sample includes more than 25,000 clones, with about 72% observed a single time. The top ten hold 13% of the sample.

The sample comes from a study of sequential checkpoint blockade in melanoma (dated by TCRdb to between 2018 and 2021). Broadly, across the study: Using 1:1 randomization, the trial assigned patients either to first-line nivolumab followed by ipilimumab (arm A) or to ipilimumab followed by nivolumab (arm B). Maintenance nivolumab was given following each of the two trial sequences. General findings and caveats noted by the study authors: Validation of the response-prediction model combining TCR metrics and mutation burden is needed in larger, independent patient cohorts.

Measured from the cysteine to the phenylalanine, the CDR3 is 14 residues long. Kept here is only the CDR3 DNA, which spans 42 bases and is read in frame from base 1. CDR1 and CDR2 are read off the germline V gene as SGHTA and FQGTGA. Trimming accounts for 5 bases at V and 5 bases at J, while the number of junction bases matched to no gene is 3. The sample's treatment or condition label is to be understood as: randomized to nivolumab then ipilimumab (arm A) or the reverse (arm B). None of the patients in the trial had previously been given DNA-damaging chemotherapy. A FACS Aria II flow cytometer was used to sort live CD3+CD8+ cells that were negative for CD19 and CD56 from thawed PBMCs. Samples were obtained from patients with melanoma enrolled in CheckMate 064, a randomized, open-label phase II trial of sequential checkpoint blockade. Peripheral blood mononuclear cells were collected by leukapheresis, purified using Ficoll-Paque, and frozen in human serum containing roughly 10% DMSO. Immediately after sorting, the purity of the sorted blood CD3+CD8+ cells was confirmed to be >98%, and DNA was then extracted.

The sequence was obtained from a human donor with melanoma. The input for sequencing was CD8+ T cells sorted from blood (inferred from file names), taken from a patient given nivolumab and ipilimumab in sequence. In this chain, TRBV7-3 is recombined with TRBJ2-5; the junction holds 12 bases that match TRBD2. DNA sequence: TGTGCCAGCAGCCCCGGGACTAGCGGGGAGACCCAGTACTTC. This sequence encodes CASSPGTSGETQYF.